The 5 T cell receptor beta chains below were found in one sample sequenced in a study of blood T cell repertoires in COVID-19. The repertoire was sequenced with immunoSEQ multiplex PCR; TCRdb's copy has only in-frame clones and lacks some. The data show fewer than 180,000 clones, approximately 83% seen once. The sequenced sample was peripheral blood. Receptors were obtained from a man between 70 and 80 years old with acute or convalescent COVID-19.

This chain joins TRBV30 and TRBJ1-3; 7 bases line up with TRBD1. The CDR3 runs to 15 residues. Germline trimming cut 1 base from V and 5 bases from J; bases unmatched to any gene: 8. Germline V gives CDR1 GTSNPN, CDR2 SVGIG (reference sequence). The CDR3 loop reads CAWSGEGARRNTIYF. The CDR3 region has the DNA TGTGCCTGGAGTGGAGAGGGGGCAAGAAGAAACACCATATATTTT.

J is TRBJ2-7 and V is TRBV11-2; TRBD2 might be the D (6 bases). Germline assignment: CDR1 SGHAT and CDR2 FQNNGV. Trimming removed 1 base from V and 5 bases from J, with 15 bases in between. The CDR3 is 15 residues long. The CDR3 here is CASSLALTGGNEQYF. For the CDR3, the DNA is TGTGCCAGCAGCTTAGCCCTGACGGGCGGGAACGAGCAGTACTTC.

The chain joins TRBV28 to TRBJ1-1; tentatively, D is TRBD1 (5 bases). The CDR3 covers 16 residues. V shed 2 bases and J shed 0 bases, with 13 bases lying between them. CDR1 and CDR2 from the germline V gene are MDHEN and SYDVKM. CDR3 in amino acids: CASSLRGTFMNTEAFF. In DNA, the CDR3 is TGTGCCAGCAGTTTAAGGGGAACGTTCATGAACACTGAAGCTTTCTTT.

This chain connects TRBV7-3 to TRBJ2-3; 7 bases are shared with TRBD1. This CDR3 spans 14 amino acids. CDR1 is SGHTA and CDR2 is FQGTGA in the germline V gene. The V gene end was trimmed by 4 bases and the J gene end by 2 bases; junction bases not matched to a gene: 3. The CDR3 loop reads CASSYRGYTDTQYF. As DNA, the CDR3 is TGTGCCAGCAGCTACAGGGGTTACACAGATACGCAGTATTTT.

V and J are TRBV11-3 and TRBJ2-3, with 8 bases aligning to TRBD2. CDR1 SGHNT and CDR2 YENEEA come from the germline V gene. Losses at the gene ends were 5 bases for V and 4 bases for J; bases not matched to a gene: 11. The CDR3 consists of 16 residues. The CDR3 here is CASSLAAGAGADTQYF. For the CDR3, the DNA is TGTGCCAGCAGCCTTGCAGCGGGAGCGGGGGCAGATACGCAGTATTTT.